The 27 T cell receptor beta chains below were found in one sample sequenced in a study of T cell repertoires in aging, cancer and after chemotherapy. TRB rearrangements spanning V, D and J were amplified using mixed TRB-A/B primers. TCRdb called the multiplex PCR reads again in MiXCR, with one record for every CDR3 protein. The sample shows a few thousand distinct CDR3 sequences, 20% to 25% of them seen only once. Peripheral blood genomic DNA, not sorted cells or RNA, was the template. The source material was blood. The origin of the receptors is a human donor in good health. The donor label of this sample is uncertain.

This clonotype was recorded at least ten times. The V gene is TRBV7-2, the J gene TRBJ2-5, with D unresolved. Per germline, CDR1 SGHTA and CDR2 FQGNSA. With 1 base removed from V and 2 bases from J, the gap between germline ends came to 11 bases. The CDR3 contains 15 residues. The DNA of the CDR3 is TGTGCCAGCAGCTTAGGTGGAAGGCAGCAAGAGACCCAGTACTTC. It encodes CASSLGGRQQETQYF.

In its sample, this clonotype ranks as medium-sized. The chain joins TRBV6-5 to TRBJ1-3; maybe TRBD1 (6 bases). The length of the CDR3 is 13 residues. The ends were cut back, 7 bases at V and 7 bases at J, with 14 bases in the middle. Per germline, CDR1 MNHEY and CDR2 SVGAGI. CDR3 bases: TGTGCCAGCATGAGAAAAGGGGGGAACACCATATATTTT. Encoded protein: CASMRKGGNTIYF.

The gene calls are TRBV29-1 and TRBJ2-2; tentatively, D is TRBD1 (5 bases). CDR3 size: 11 residues. Germline V lookup: CDR1 SQVTM, CDR2 ANQGSEA. CDR3 sequence reads: CGAGNTGELFF. CDR3 DNA sequence: TGCGGGGCCGGGAACACCGGGGAGCTGTTTTTT.

By frequency in the sample, this clonotype is medium-sized (0.01 to 0.1%). The chain has TRBV12-3 or TRBV12-4 and TRBJ1-6; D remains unclear. The CDR3 extends over 14 amino acids. Trimming took off 6 bases at V and 9 bases at J, with 15 bases between the two ends. CDR3 sequence: CASSSWGGGSPLHF. The CDR3 DNA reads as TGTGCCAGCAGCTCTTGGGGAGGTGGTTCACCCCTCCACTTT.

This clonotype is labeled medium-sized (0.01 to 0.1%). The gene calls are TRBV13 and TRBJ2-5; weak D call: TRBD2 (5 bases). This CDR3 is built from 14 residues. Trimming removed 6 bases from V and 7 bases from J, with 18 bases in between. Germline lookup yields CDR1 PRHDT and CDR2 FYEKMQ (reference sequence). In nucleotides, the CDR3 is TGTGCCAGCAGTACAACTAGGCTCCCAGGGACCCAGTACTTC. This translates into CASSTTRLPGTQYF.

This clonotype was recorded many times. V is TRBV14 and J is TRBJ2-7; D assignment may be TRBD1 or TRBD2 (5 bases each). CDR1 SGHDN and CDR2 FVKESK come from the germline V gene. This CDR3 has 17 amino acids. V lost 2 bases, J lost 0 bases, and 17 bases lay in between. The CDR3 is CASSQRGGGISSYEQYF. CDR3 bases: TGTGCCAGCAGCCAACGGGGTGGGGGAATCAGCTCCTACGAGCAGTACTTC.

CDR3 bases: TGTGCCAGCTCACCGGCGCCCGATGGAGCCCAGTACTTC. It translates to CASSPAPDGAQYF. The chain has TRBV18 and TRBJ2-5; D uncertain. The CDR3 totals 13 residues. CDR1 KGHSH and CDR2 LQKENI come from the germline V gene. With 3 bases removed from V and 9 bases from J, the gap between germline ends came to 14 bases.

Relative to its sample, this clonotype is medium-sized. The chain recombines TRBV27 with TRBJ2-5; the D is unclear. Trimming took 1 base from V and 2 from J, leaving 8 bases between them. CDR1 MNHEY and CDR2 SMNVEV come from the germline V gene (reference sequence). The CDR3 runs to 14 residues. The CDR3 here is CASSLYRHQETQYF. Written as DNA, the CDR3 is TGTGCCAGCAGTTTATACAGACATCAAGAGACCCAGTACTTC.

As concerns this clonotype: A read error may explain this, as a much larger clone is one base away. Lacking the conserved final phenylalanine or tryptophan, this CDR3 likely reflects a read error. CDR3 region: CASSMDLGTIYL. The DNA for the CDR3 is TGTGCCAGTAGTATGGACCTGGGCACCATATATCTT. The chain carries TRBV19 and TRBJ1-3; D uncertain. Per the germline V gene, CDR1 is LNHDA and CDR2 is SQIVND (reference sequence). V lost 3 bases and J 9 bases, leaving 9 bases between the germline ends. The CDR3 length is 12 residues.

The chain recombines TRBV20-1 with TRBJ1-1; D unresolved. The V gene lost 3 bases and the J gene lost 3 bases, with 8 bases spanning the gap. The CDR3 consists of 12 residues. Germline V gene data show CDR1 as DFQATT and CDR2 as SNEGSKA (reference sequence). CDR3 bases: TGCAGTGCTAGTGTAAGGGACACTGAAGCTTTCTTT. It yields the protein CSASVRDTEAFF.

The CDR3 protein is CSARLAGGDTGELFF. The DNA for the CDR3 is TGCAGTGCTCGGTTAGCGGGAGGGGACACCGGGGAGCTGTTTTTT. This rearrangement joins TRBV20-1 to TRBJ2-2, with 11 nucleotides matching TRBD2. This CDR3 comprises 15 residues. The V gene end was trimmed by 5 bases and the J gene end by 3 bases; junction bases not matched to a gene: 5. Germline V gene data show CDR1 as DFQATT and CDR2 as SNEGSKA (reference sequence).

Ten or more counts support this clonotype. The rearrangement joins TRBV5-5 to TRBJ1-1; no definite D call. This CDR3 has 15 amino acids. V gave up 0 bases and J gave up 1 base, with 10 bases separating them. Germline-derived CDR1 and CDR2 are SGHKS and YYEKEE (reference sequence). The CDR3 reads CASSLAATKNTEAFF. DNA for the CDR3: TGTGCCAGCAGCTTGGCGGCGACAAAGAACACTGAAGCTTTCTTT. Combining the CDR3 with reference TRBV5-5 and TRBJ1-1 gives the whole variable domain DAGVTQSPTHLIKTRGQQVTLRCSPISGHKSVSWYQQVLGQGPQFIFQYYEKEERGRGNFPDRFSARQFPNYSSELNVNALLLGDSALYLCASSLAATKNTEAFFGQGTRLTVV.

This clonotype is categorized as medium-sized. The chain has TRBV29-1 and TRBJ2-1; tentative D call: TRBD1 (5 bases). This CDR3 has 11 residues. The V end was cut by 6 bases, the J end by 10 bases, with 13 bases between. CDR1 is SQVTM and CDR2 is ANQGSEA in the germline V gene. CDR3 in DNA: TGCAGCGTGCTCCCACAGGTCGAGCAGTTCTTC. It encodes CSVLPQVEQFF.

This clonotype occurred a few times. The chain employs TRBV11-2 and TRBJ2-1; D is unresolved. Germline CDR1 and CDR2: SGHAT and FQNNGV. Trimming shortened V by 1 base and J by 12 bases, and 7 bases separated the two germline ends. The CDR3 has 11 amino acids. The CDR3, as DNA: TGTGCCAGCAGCTTAGTTGAGGCGCAGTTCTTC. This sequence encodes CASSLVEAQFF.

This clonotype has at least ten counts. The J gene is TRBJ2-1, the V gene TRBV18, with TRBD1 identical over 9 bases. The length of the CDR3 is 16 residues. Germline values: CDR1 KGHSH, CDR2 LQKENI. V lost 3 bases and J lost 8; bases outside the gene matches: 11. The CDR3 sequence: CASSPNRDRVLDEQFF. For the CDR3, the DNA is TGTGCCAGCTCACCGAACCGGGACAGGGTTTTGGATGAGCAGTTCTTC.

By sample share, this clonotype is medium-sized. The rearrangement joins TRBV19 to TRBJ2-2, with 7 bases aligning to TRBD1. Germline-derived CDR1 and CDR2 are LNHDA and SQIVND (reference sequence). The CDR3 sequence is 14 residues long. Trimming cost V 7 bases and J 4 bases; bases outside gene matches: 6. Here the CDR3 reads CASKGAGSTGELFF. The CDR3, as DNA: TGTGCCAGTAAGGGGGCAGGGAGCACCGGGGAGCTGTTTTTT.

The V and J genes are TRBV4-1 and TRBJ1-2; D perhaps matches TRBD1 (6 bases). The germline V and J ends were trimmed by 3 bases and 1 base, with 12 bases remaining between them. Germline CDR1 is MGHRA and CDR2 is YSYEKL. The CDR3 totals 15 residues. CDR3 sequence reads: CASSQEGGVNYGYTF. CDR3 in DNA: TGCGCCAGCAGCCAGGAAGGGGGGGTTAACTATGGCTACACCTTC.

Concerning this clonotype: A much more abundant neighbour one base away suggests this may be a read error. The J gene is TRBJ2-7, the V gene TRBV6-2 or TRBV6-3; 11 nucleotides line up with TRBD1. CDR3 length: 15 amino acids. V lost 5 bases to trimming and J lost 5 bases; unmatched junction nucleotides: 8. Germline V lookup: CDR1 MNHEY, CDR2 SVGEGT. In DNA form, the CDR3 reads TGTGCCAGCAGTGATGGGACAGGGGGGGACCACGAGCAGTACTTC. Translated, it gives CASSDGTGGDHEQYF.

By share of the sample, this clonotype is medium-sized. The chain joins TRBV5-5 to TRBJ2-7, with a tentative D call TRBD1 (6 bases). The germline V and J ends were trimmed by 4 bases and 4 bases, with 18 bases remaining between them. This CDR3 spans 15 amino acids. The germline V gene has CDR1 SGHKS and CDR2 YYEKEE (reference sequence). The CDR3 spells CASSTSPAGAYEQYF. The DNA of the CDR3 is TGTGCCAGCAGCACCAGTCCCGCAGGGGCGTACGAGCAGTACTTC.

By sample fraction, this clonotype is medium-sized. The chain recombines TRBV15 with TRBJ2-6; tentatively, D is TRBD1 or TRBD2 (5 bases each). The germline CDR1 and CDR2 sequences are LNHNV and YYDKDF (reference sequence). Trimming cost V 0 bases and J 4 bases, with 10 bases left between them. The CDR3 totals 16 residues. CDR3 amino acids: CATSRDTGTGANVLTF. The DNA of the CDR3 is TGTGCCACCAGCAGAGATACGGGGACGGGGGCCAACGTCCTGACTTTC.

By its share, this clonotype is medium-sized. V and J are TRBV18 and TRBJ1-4; D ambiguous. V lost 5 bases, J lost 3 bases, and 16 bases lay in between. Germline assignment: CDR1 KGHSH and CDR2 LQKENI. This CDR3 comprises 16 residues. This chain's CDR3 is CASSGRKGSSNEKLFF. The CDR3 nucleotides are TGTGCCAGCTCAGGACGGAAGGGTTCATCTAATGAAAAACTGTTTTTT.

This clonotype is medium-sized. The chain links TRBV18 to TRBJ1-6; a weak D match, TRBD1 (6 bases). Germline CDR1 and CDR2: KGHSH and LQKENI. This CDR3 is 14 amino acids long. Trimming cost V 6 bases and J 8 bases, with 14 bases left between them. This CDR3 reads CASSLQGLDSPLHF. CDR3 nucleotides: TGTGCCAGCTCTCTACAGGGTTTGGATTCACCCCTCCACTTT.

Details on this clonotype: A much larger clone lies a single base off, so this may be a read error. The V gene is TRBV6-4, the J gene TRBJ2-1, with D possibly TRBD2 on 5 matching bases. CDR3 length equals 14 residues. Looked up from germline, CDR1 is MRHNA and CDR2 is SNTAGT. The CDR3 loop is CASSDGESYNDQFF. The CDR3 region has the DNA TGTGCCAGCAGTGACGGGGAGTCCTACAATGATCAGTTCTTC.

The chain carries TRBV7-2 and TRBJ1-4, with no clear D. The length of the CDR3 is 14 residues. Per the germline V gene, CDR1 is SGHTA and CDR2 is FQGNSA. Trimming stripped 8 bases from V and 7 bases from J, with 17 bases between. DNA of the CDR3: TGTGCCAGCGGGGATAGACGAGGGAGTGAAAAACTGTTTTTT. Amino acids: CASGDRRGSEKLFF.

This clonotype has a handful of counts. The J gene is TRBJ2-7, the V gene TRBV6-1; TRBD1 matches at 10 bases. With 2 bases clipped from V and 6 bases from J, the junction kept 7 bases outside the gene matches. The CDR3 covers 15 residues. The germline V gene has CDR1 MNHNS and CDR2 SASEGT. The CDR3 spells CASSENFGTGAEQYF. CDR3 sequence (DNA): TGTGCCAGCAGTGAAAACTTCGGGACAGGGGCCGAGCAGTACTTC.

By sample fraction, this clonotype is medium-sized. The chain carries TRBV6-5 and TRBJ2-3; no clear D. The CDR3 loop spans 13 amino acids. Germline CDR1 and CDR2: MNHEY and SVGAGI. V shed 2 bases and J shed 3 bases, with 6 bases lying between them. The CDR3 reads CASSYESTDTQYF. CDR3 sequence (DNA): TGTGCCAGCAGTTACGAGTCTACAGATACGCAGTATTTT.

The chain joins TRBV5-3 to TRBJ2-7; weak D call: TRBD1 (6 bases). TRBV5-3 is designated an ORF whose function remains uncertain. The CDR3 is 15 residues long. The V end lost 4 bases, the J end lost 2 bases, and 16 bases lay between the germline ends. The CDR3 reads CARSQEGDAAYEQYF. Written as DNA, the CDR3 is TGTGCCAGAAGCCAAGAGGGGGACGCCGCCTACGAGCAGTACTTC.